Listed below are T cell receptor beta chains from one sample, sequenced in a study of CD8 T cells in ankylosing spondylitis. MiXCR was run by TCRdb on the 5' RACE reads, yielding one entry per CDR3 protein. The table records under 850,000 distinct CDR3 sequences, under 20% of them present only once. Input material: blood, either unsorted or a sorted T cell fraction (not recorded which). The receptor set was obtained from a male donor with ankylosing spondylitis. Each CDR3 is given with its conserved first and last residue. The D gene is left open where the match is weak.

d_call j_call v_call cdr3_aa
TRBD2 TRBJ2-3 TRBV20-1 CSAYRAGGTMDTQYF
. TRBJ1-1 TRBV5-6 CASSPTGRGTEAFF
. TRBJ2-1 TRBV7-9 CASSPDWGSNEQFF
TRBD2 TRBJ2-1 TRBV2 CASLMASSGGGEQFF
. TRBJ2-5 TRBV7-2 CASSLALQTQYF
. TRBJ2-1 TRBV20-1 CSANRVPTYNEQFF
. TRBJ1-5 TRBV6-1 CASKEGKYSNQPQHF
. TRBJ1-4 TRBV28 CASGTRTVLNEKLFF
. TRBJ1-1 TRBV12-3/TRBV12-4 CASSFRRDGADEAFF
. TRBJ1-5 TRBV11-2 CASSLDAGSPSNQPQHF
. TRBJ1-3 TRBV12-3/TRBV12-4 CASSFDGSSGNTIYF
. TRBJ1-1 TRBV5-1 CASSFKNTEAFF
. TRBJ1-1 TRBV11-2 CASNLERDLNTEAFF
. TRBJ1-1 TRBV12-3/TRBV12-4 CASSFDRKLNTEAFF
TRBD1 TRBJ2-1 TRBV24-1 CATSPGGLYNEQFF
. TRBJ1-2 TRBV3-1 CASSQATGIYGYTF
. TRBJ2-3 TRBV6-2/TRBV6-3 CASSFYLAEGDTQYF
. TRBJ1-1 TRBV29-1 CSVVQATEAFF
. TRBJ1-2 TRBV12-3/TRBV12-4 CASSLEIRNYGYTF
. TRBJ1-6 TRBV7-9 CASTTGVGSPLHF
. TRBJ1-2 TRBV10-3 CAISGGTQAGYGYTF
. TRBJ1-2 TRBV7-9 CASSLETVPSYGYTF
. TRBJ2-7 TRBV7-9 CASSSQGPLIVYEQYF
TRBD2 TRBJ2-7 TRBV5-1 CASSLTSGPSYEQYF
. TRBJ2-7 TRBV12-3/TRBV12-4 CASRSGVANEQYF
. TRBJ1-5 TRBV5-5 CASSVRDGRNQPQHF
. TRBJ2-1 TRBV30 CAWILQTGFSGNEQFF
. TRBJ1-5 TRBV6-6 CASSFISRPQHF
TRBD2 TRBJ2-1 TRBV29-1 CSVWGGPTSGSAYNEQFF
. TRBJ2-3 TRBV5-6 CASSPGLAGKPSTDTQYF
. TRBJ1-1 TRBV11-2 CASSLASGRIEAFF
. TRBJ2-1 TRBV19 CASRYGSLYNEQFF